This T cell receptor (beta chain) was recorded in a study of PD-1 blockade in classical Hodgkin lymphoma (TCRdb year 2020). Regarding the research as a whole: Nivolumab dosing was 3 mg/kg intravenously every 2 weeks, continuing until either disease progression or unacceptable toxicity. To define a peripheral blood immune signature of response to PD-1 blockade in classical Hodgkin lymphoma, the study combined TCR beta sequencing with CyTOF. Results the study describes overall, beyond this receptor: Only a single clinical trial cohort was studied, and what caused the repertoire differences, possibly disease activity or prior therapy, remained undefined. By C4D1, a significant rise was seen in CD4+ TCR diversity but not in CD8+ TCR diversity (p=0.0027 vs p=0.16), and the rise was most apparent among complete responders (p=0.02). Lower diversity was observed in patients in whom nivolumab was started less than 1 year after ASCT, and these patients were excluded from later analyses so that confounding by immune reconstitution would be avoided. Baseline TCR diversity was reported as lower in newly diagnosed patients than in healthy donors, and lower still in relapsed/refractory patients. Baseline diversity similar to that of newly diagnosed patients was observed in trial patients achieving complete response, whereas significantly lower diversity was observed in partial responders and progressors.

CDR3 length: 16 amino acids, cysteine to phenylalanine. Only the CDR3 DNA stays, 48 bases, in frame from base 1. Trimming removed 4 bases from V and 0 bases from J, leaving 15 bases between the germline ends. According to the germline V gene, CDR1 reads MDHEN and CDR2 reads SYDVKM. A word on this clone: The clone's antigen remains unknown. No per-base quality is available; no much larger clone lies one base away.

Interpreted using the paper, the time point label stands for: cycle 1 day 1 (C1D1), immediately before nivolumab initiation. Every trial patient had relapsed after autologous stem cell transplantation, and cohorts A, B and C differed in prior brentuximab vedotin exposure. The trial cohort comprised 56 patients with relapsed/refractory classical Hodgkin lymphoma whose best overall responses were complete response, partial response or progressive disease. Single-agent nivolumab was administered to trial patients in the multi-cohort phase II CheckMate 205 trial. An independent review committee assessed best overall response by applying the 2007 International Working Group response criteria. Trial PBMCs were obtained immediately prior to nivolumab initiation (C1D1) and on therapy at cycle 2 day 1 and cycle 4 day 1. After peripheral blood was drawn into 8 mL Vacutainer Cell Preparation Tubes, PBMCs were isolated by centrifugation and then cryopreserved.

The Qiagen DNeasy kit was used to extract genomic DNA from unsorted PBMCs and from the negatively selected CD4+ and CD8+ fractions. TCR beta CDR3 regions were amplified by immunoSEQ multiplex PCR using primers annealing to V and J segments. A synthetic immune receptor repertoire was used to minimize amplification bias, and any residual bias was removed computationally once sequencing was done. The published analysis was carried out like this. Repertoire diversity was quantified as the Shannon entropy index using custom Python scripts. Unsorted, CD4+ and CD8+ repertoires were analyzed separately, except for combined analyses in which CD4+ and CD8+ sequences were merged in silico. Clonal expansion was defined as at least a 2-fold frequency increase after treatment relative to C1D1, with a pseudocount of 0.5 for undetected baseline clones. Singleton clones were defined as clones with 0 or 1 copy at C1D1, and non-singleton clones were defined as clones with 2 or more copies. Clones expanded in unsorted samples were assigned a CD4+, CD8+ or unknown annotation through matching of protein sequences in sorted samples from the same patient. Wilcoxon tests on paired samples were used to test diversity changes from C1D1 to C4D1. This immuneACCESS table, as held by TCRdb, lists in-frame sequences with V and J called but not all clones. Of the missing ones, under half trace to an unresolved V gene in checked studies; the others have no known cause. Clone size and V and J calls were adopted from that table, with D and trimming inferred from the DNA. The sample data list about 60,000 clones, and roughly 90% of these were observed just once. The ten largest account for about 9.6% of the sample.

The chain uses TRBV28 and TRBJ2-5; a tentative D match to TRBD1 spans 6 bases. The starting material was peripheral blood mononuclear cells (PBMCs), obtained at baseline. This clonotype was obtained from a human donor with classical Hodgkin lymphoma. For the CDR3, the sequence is CASSSSKGDDQETQYF. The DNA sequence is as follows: TGTGCCAGCAGTTCATCGAAGGGGGACGACCAAGAGACCCAGTACTTC.